The 15 T cell receptor beta chains listed next were all sequenced from one sample in a study of human T cells and chemical hapten exposure. Time point meaning: healthy volunteer bleed at 2 weeks. The total RNA was obtained from whole blood that was not fractionated. TCRdb used MiXCR to reprocess the RACE reads, holding one entry per CDR3 protein. The data hold 130,000 or so distinct CDR3 sequences, with about 8.2% observed a single time. What was sequenced was whole blood. These receptors originate from a male donor in good health. Some clones in this sample may be carry-over from other donors' samples.

In its sample, this clonotype was seen a few times. The chain employs TRBV3-2 and TRBJ1-1; the table assigns TRBD1, which was not confirmed against the DNA. TRBV3-2 represents a pseudogene. This CDR3 has 19 amino acids. DNA of the CDR3: TGTGCCAGCAGCGAGGTTCAAGGGGGATGGACAGGGCCCGACACTGAAGCTTTCTTT. Its translation: CASSEVQGGWTGPDTEAFF.

Ten or more counts support this clonotype. The rearrangement links TRBV6-2 or TRBV6-3 to TRBJ1-5; D ambiguous. V lost 5 bases, J lost 7 bases, and 15 bases lay in between. The CDR3 spans 14 residues. The germline CDR1 and CDR2 sequences are MNHEY and SVGEGT. The CDR3, as DNA: TGTGCCAGCAGTCTTCTGAACGGTTTGCAGCCCCAGCATTTT. It encodes CASSLLNGLQPQHF.

This clonotype was picked up many times. The rearrangement uses TRBV7-2 and TRBJ1-1; 8 bases map to TRBD1. The CDR3 is 15 amino acids. Losses at the gene ends were 4 bases for V and 4 bases for J; bases not matched to a gene: 8. The V gene's germline CDR1 is SGHTA and CDR2 FQGNSA. CDR3 residues: CASSSPDRASTEAFF. CDR3 bases: TGTGCCAGCAGCTCCCCGGACAGGGCGAGCACTGAAGCTTTCTTT. Full variable domain (outside the CDR3, taken from reference TRBV7-2 and TRBJ1-1): GAGVSQSPSNKVTEKGKDVELRCDPISGHTALYWYRQSLGQGLEFLIYFQGNSAPDKSGLPSDRFSAERTGGSVSTLTIQRTQQEDSAVYLCASSSPDRASTEAFFGQGTRLTVV.

The chain couples TRBV20-1 to TRBJ1-6, with 10 nucleotides matching TRBD1. The CDR3 spans 14 residues. V was pared by 4 bases and J by 17 bases, with 14 bases of the junction left unmatched. Germline CDR1 DFQATT, CDR2 SNEGSKA (reference sequence). CDR3 protein: CSAIDRDRGAQVHF. Written as DNA, the CDR3 is TGCAGTGCTATCGACCGGGACAGGGGCGCGCAGGTCCACTTT.

This clonotype was detected many times. The chain links TRBV5-1 to TRBJ2-2; 8 nucleotides match TRBD2. The V gene end was trimmed by 2 bases and the J gene end by 0 bases; junction bases not matched to a gene: 3. The CDR3 is made up of 16 amino acids. Germline V gives CDR1 SGHRS, CDR2 YFSETQ. The CDR3 DNA sequence: TGCGCCAGCAGCTTAACTAGCGGAACGAACACCGGGGAGCTGTTTTTT. Protein product: CASSLTSGTNTGELFF.

The sample holds a few counts of this clonotype. This chain joins TRBV5-1 and TRBJ2-3, with D tentatively TRBD2 (6 bases). V lost 4 bases, J lost 4 bases, and 16 bases lay in between. Germline loops: CDR1 SGHRS, CDR2 YFSETQ. The CDR3 runs to 15 residues. CDR3 in amino acids: CASSLPGEASDTQYF. The CDR3 DNA reads TGCGCCAGCAGCCTCCCGGGGGAAGCCTCAGATACGCAGTATTTT.

This clonotype occurred a few times. The chain is built from TRBV5-5 and TRBJ2-3, with D possibly matching TRBD2 (5 bases). The CDR3 has 14 amino acids. Trimming pared 2 bases from V and 0 bases from J, leaving 7 bases between. Germline values: CDR1 SGHKS, CDR2 YYEKEE (reference sequence). This chain's CDR3 is CASSFGESTDTQYF. The CDR3 bases are TGTGCCAGCAGCTTCGGGGAGAGCACAGATACGCAGTATTTT.

This sequence joins TRBV27 and TRBJ1-6; 9 nucleotides line up with TRBD1. V lost 4 bases and J lost 8; bases outside the gene matches: 9. CDR1 and CDR2 from the germline V gene are MNHEY and SMNVEV (reference sequence). The CDR3 extends over 16 amino acids. The CDR3 is CASSSPLRDRDSPLHF. In DNA, the CDR3 is TGTGCCAGCAGTTCGCCTCTCCGGGACAGGGATTCACCCCTCCACTTT.

This clonotype was recorded many times. The chain uses TRBV12-3 or TRBV12-4 and TRBJ1-3, with D hard to call. This CDR3 region has 16 residues. V lost 5 bases and J lost 0, with 14 bases in between. The CDR3 here is CASSPLTASSGNTIYF. CDR3 nucleotides: TGTGCCAGCAGTCCCCTGACCGCCTCCTCTGGAAACACCATATATTTT.

The rearrangement joins TRBV5-1 to TRBJ2-7; D may correspond to TRBD1 or TRBD2 (5 bases each). V lost 1 base and J 2 bases, leaving 7 bases between the germline ends. Per germline, CDR1 SGHRS and CDR2 YFSETQ. This CDR3 has 13 residues. CDR3 sequence: CASSLRGAYEQYF. The CDR3 nucleotides read TGCGCCAGCAGCTTGAGGGGAGCCTACGAGCAGTACTTC.

This clonotype was detected a few times. The V gene is TRBV5-1, the J gene TRBJ1-5; D is unclear. V was shortened by 4 bases and J by 1 base, with 9 bases between the two germline ends. CDR1 and CDR2 from the germline V gene are SGHRS and YFSETQ. The CDR3 is 14 residues long. The chain's CDR3 is CASSGDGSNQPQHF. The CDR3 DNA follows: TGCGCCAGCAGCGGCGACGGGAGCAATCAGCCCCAGCATTTT.

This clonotype was seen at least ten times. The V and J genes are TRBV14 and TRBJ2-4; TRBD2 matches at 7 bases. V shed 0 bases and J 6 bases; nucleotides not matched to a gene: 8. The CDR3 sequence is 16 residues long. Germline CDR1 is SGHDN and CDR2 is FVKESK. The CDR3 reads CASSQEGEGPRNIQYF. CDR3 bases: TGTGCCAGCAGCCAAGAAGGGGAGGGCCCAAGAAACATTCAGTACTTC. Using reference TRBV14 and TRBJ2-4 for the parts outside the CDR3, the full variable domain is EAGVTQFPSHSVIEKGQTVTLRCDPISGHDNLYWYRRVMGKEIKFLLHFVKESKQDESGMPNNRFLAERTGGTYSTLKVQPAELEDSGVYFCASSQEGEGPRNIQYFGAGTRLSVL.

The rearrangement links TRBV20-1 to TRBJ2-5; tentatively, D is TRBD1 (5 bases). Looked up from germline, CDR1 is DFQATT and CDR2 is SNEGSKA (reference sequence). Trimming pared 3 bases from V and 2 bases from J, leaving 10 bases between. The CDR3 has 13 residues. CDR3 in amino acids: CSARWGRQETQYF. For the CDR3, the DNA is TGCAGTGCTAGGTGGGGCAGGCAAGAGACCCAGTACTTC.

V is TRBV20-1 and J is TRBJ1-3; D unclear. The CDR3 contains 14 residues. V dropped 0 bases and J dropped 0 bases, with 6 bases sitting between them. CDR1 is DFQATT, CDR2 SNEGSKA, per germline (reference sequence). CDR3 in DNA: TGCAGTGCTAGAGACAGGAGCTCTGGAAACACCATATATTTT. Translating gives CSARDRSSGNTIYF.

This clonotype was seen repeatedly, ten times or more. V usage is TRBV5-1 and J usage is TRBJ1-2; D remains unclear. The CDR3 loop spans 12 amino acids. CDR1 is SGHRS, CDR2 YFSETQ, per germline. V lost 4 bases, J lost 2 bases, and 6 bases lay in between. CDR3 residues: CASSLDNYGYTF. DNA of the CDR3: TGCGCCAGCAGCCTGGACAACTATGGCTACACCTTC.